Following are 15 T cell receptor delta chains from one sample sequenced in a study of γδ T cells in repeated Plasmodium falciparum infection. Bulk repertoires came from Vgamma9/Vdelta2+ or Vdelta2-negative gammadelta T cells flow-sorted from PBMC. TCRdb fed the multiplex PCR reads to CATT. The sample shows roughly 90,000 delta-chain clones, more than 1.4% of them seen only once. The specimen sequenced was gamma-delta T cells from blood. Every receptor here comes from a pool of human donors (malaria-infected and uninfected, not separated).

Notes on this clone: TCRdb's protein, taken from a much larger clone, differs from this DNA's translation at residue 10, likely owing to a read error; the protein displayed comes from the DNA. V usage is TRDV2 and J usage is TRDJ1, with 7 positions matching TRDD3. TCRdb does not report a J gene; here it was assigned by matching the DNA to germline references. CDR3 length: 19 residues. The V gene's germline CDR1 is GEAIGNYY and CDR2 EKD. The trim removed 1 base at V and 0 bases at J, leaving 16 bases unmatched. The CDR3 region is CACDTLKLGNATYTDKLIF. DNA for the CDR3: TGTGCCTGTGACACTCTGAAACTGGGGAACGCTACGTACACCGATAAACTCATCTTT.

About this clone: With a far larger clone one base away, a read error is the likely cause. This CDR3 is also generated by other DNA sequences in the sample. The V gene is TRDV2, but the J gene lacks a call; no DNA check was done on the table's D call, TRDD3. This CDR3 is 14 amino acids long. CDR1 GEAIGNYY and CDR2 EKD come from the germline V gene. The CDR3 DNA sequence: TGTGCCTGTGACGGGATTAGTGCCACCGATAAACTTATCTTT. This translates into CACDGISATDKLIF.

The chain combines TRAV29/DV5 with TRDJ1; tentatively, D is TRDD2 or TRDD3 (7 bases each). No J segment appears in TCRdb, so it was assigned here by matching the sequence to germline. The V gene lost 0 bases and the J gene lost 0 bases, with 18 bases spanning the gap. Germline CDR1 is NSMFDY and CDR2 is ISSIKDK. This CDR3 region has 17 residues. The CDR3 bases are TGTGCAGCAAGCGCGCTTTCCTACCTGGGGGACACCGATAAACTCATCTTT. It encodes CAASALSYLGDTDKLIF.

This clone came up many times. This chain connects TRDV1 to TRDJ2; 11 bases map to TRDD3. This CDR3 has 21 amino acids. Trimming at V came to 1 base and at J to 3 bases, leaving 16 bases not matched to a gene. The V gene's germline CDR1 is TSWWSYY and CDR2 QGS. CDR3 coding DNA: TGTGCTCTTGGGGAACGGCCCTTCGTGACTGGGGGATATAGGCTGACAGCACAACTCTTCTTT. Its protein product is CALGERPFVTGGYRLTAQLFF.

Note on this clone: TCRdb has a much larger clone's protein, which differs at residue 6 from the translation of this DNA, likely because of a read error; what is shown is the protein translated from the DNA. The V gene is TRDV2, the J gene TRDJ1; TRDD3 agrees at 10 bases. TCRdb carries no J gene annotation; the J gene was assigned here by matching the DNA with germline. The CDR3 totals 19 residues. After removal of 3 bases from V and 0 bases from J, the junction contained 15 bases not matched to a gene. In germline, CDR1 is GEAIGNYY, CDR2 EKD. DNA for the CDR3: TGTGCCTGTGACTCCATGGGGGTCGTTACTGGGGGATACACCGATAAACTCATCTTT. It codes for CACDSMGVVTGGYTDKLIF.

This clone came up a few times. The chain couples TRDV1 to TRDJ1; weak D call: TRDD3 (6 bases). No J segment appears in TCRdb, so it was assigned here by matching the sequence to germline. Trimming cost V 0 bases and J 0 bases, with 20 bases left between them. The CDR3 is 19 amino acids. Germline V gene data show CDR1 as TSWWSYY and CDR2 as QGS. The CDR3 bases are TGTGCTCTTGGGGAACTGGGAGGGGGAACCTCTACTTACACCGATAAACTCATCTTT. Translating it yields CALGELGGGTSTYTDKLIF.

In its sample, this clone was seen a few times. TCRdb pairs this DNA with a much larger clone's protein that differs at residue 13, likely a read error; the protein shown was translated from the DNA. The rearrangement joins TRDV1 to TRDJ1, with TRDD2 matching 9 bases. The J gene was not available in TCRdb and was assigned here by matching the DNA to germline segments. The CDR3 covers 19 residues. Germline V gene sequence: CDR1 TSWWSYY, CDR2 QGS. J gave up 9 bases and V 2 bases, and 22 bases lay outside the gene matches. Here the CDR3 DNA reads TGTGCTCTTGGGGAAAGCCTTCCTACACAACCTAGACACTGCTTAGAACTCATCTTT. This codes for CALGESLPTQPRHCLELIF.

This clone has just a few counts. The protein in TCRdb stems from a much larger clone and differs at residues 11 and 14 from this DNA's translation, likely a read error; here the protein is translated from the DNA. The gene calls are TRDV1 and TRDJ1; 7 bases agree with TRDD2. V trimming: 6 bases; J trimming: 3 bases; junction bases outside the gene matches: 22. The CDR3 has 19 residues. In germline, CDR1 is TSWWSYY, CDR2 QGS. The CDR3 region has the DNA TGTGCTCTTGGTACCTCTATTCCTACAGTGCGGGAGTACGCCGATAAACTCATCTTT. This translates into CALGTSIPTVREYADKLIF.

This clone was counted between two and nine times. A far larger clone is a single base away, which makes a read error likely. Other DNA sequences of this sample code for an identical CDR3. This chain joins TRDV2 and TRDJ1; TRDD3 matches at 8 bases. The J gene, absent from TCRdb, was called here by matching the DNA to germline. The CDR3 covers 22 residues. Germline V lookup: CDR1 GEAIGNYY, CDR2 EKD. Germline trimming cut 2 bases from V and 3 bases from J; bases unmatched to any gene: 28. CDR3 coding DNA: TGTGCCTGTGACAGCCTGACTGGGGGGGACTCCGCAACTCTCAGCGTACCCGATAAACTCATCTTT. This gives the protein CACDSLTGGDSATLSVPDKLIF.

A few counts support this clone. A far bigger clonotype differs at one base, so this is likely a read error. In the same sample, other DNA sequences code for this CDR3. This chain uses TRDV1 with TRDJ1; TRDD3 aligns across 7 bases. Here the J gene came from matching the DNA to germline, since TCRdb omits it. V lost 7 bases and J lost 1; bases outside the gene matches: 21. Germline loops: CDR1 TSWWSYY, CDR2 QGS. The CDR3 extends over 19 amino acids. The CDR3 is CALAFQREGGSWPTDKLIF. CDR3 bases: TGTGCTCTTGCGTTCCAACGGGAAGGGGGATCCTGGCCCACCGATAAACTCATCTTT.

This clone occurred a few times. The protein recorded in TCRdb matches a much larger clone and deviates from this DNA's translation at residue 6, suggesting a read error; the protein here is obtained by translating the DNA. This rearrangement joins TRDV2 to TRDJ3; 7 bases line up with TRDD3. TCRdb is silent on the J gene; assignment here came from matching the DNA to germline. This CDR3 comprises 20 residues. After removal of 0 bases from V and 0 bases from J, the junction contained 10 bases not matched to a gene. Germline CDR1 is GEAIGNYY and CDR2 is EKD. DNA of the CDR3: TGTGCCTGTGACACCATTCTGGGATACAAGAGCTCCTGGGACACCCGACAGATGTTTTTC. It specifies CACDTILGYKSSWDTRQMFF.

The table lists this clone with a few counts. This likely came from a read error, as a far larger clone is one base away. Other DNA sequences within the sample encode an identical CDR3. The chain employs TRDV1 and TRDJ1, with 9 bases matching TRDD3. The junction had 27 bases not matched to a gene; V was cut back by 3 bases and J by 4 bases. Looked up from germline, CDR1 is TSWWSYY and CDR2 is QGS. The CDR3 consists of 22 residues. As DNA, the CDR3 is TGTGCTCTTGGGGAGCTTTCTTACCCCAAACTACTGGGGGACCCTAGGGTCGATAAACTCATCTTT. This sequence encodes CALGELSYPKLLGDPRVDKLIF.

This clone was seen repeatedly, ten times or more. J is TRDJ1 and V is TRDV2, with a possible D match to TRDD3 (5 bases). The CDR3 covers 15 residues. Germline V gene lookup returns CDR1 GEAIGNYY and CDR2 EKD. V was cut by 0 bases and J by 3 bases, with 13 bases left in between. The CDR3 DNA sequence: TGTGCCTGTGACACCCTCGTTAGGGGGCCCGATAAACTCATCTTT. This translates into CACDTLVRGPDKLIF.

Concerning this clone itself: TCRdb's entry gives the protein of a much larger clone, which mismatches this DNA's translation at residue 12, likely from a read error; the protein reported here is translated from the DNA. V gene TRDV1 combines with J gene TRDJ1; 9 bases match TRDD3. After removal of 0 bases from V and 7 bases from J, the junction contained 15 bases not matched to a gene. Looked up from germline, CDR1 is TSWWSYY and CDR2 is QGS. The CDR3 covers 18 residues. CDR3 coding DNA: TGTGCTCTTGGGGAACTGTCCTACTGGGGGACCGCCTATAGTAAACTCATCTTT. Amino acids: CALGELSYWGTAYSKLIF.

Worth noting for this clone: This likely came from a read error, as a far larger clone is one base away. Other DNA variants within this sample encode the same CDR3. The J gene is TRDJ3, the V gene TRDV2, with 10 bases identical to TRDD3. TCRdb records no J gene; here it was assigned by comparing the DNA to germline. The CDR3 totals 21 residues. CDR1 and CDR2 (germline): GEAIGNYY, EKD. The CDR3: CACDTALHTGGSSWDTRQMFF. The CDR3 DNA follows: TGCGCCTGTGACACCGCGCTCCACACTGGGGGATCATCCTGGGACACCCGACAGATGTTTTTC.